This T cell receptor (beta chain) stems from a study of vaccination and CD4 T cells after COVID-19. Researchers used the Oncomine TCR Beta short-read assay to sequence DNA from cultured CD4+ T cells. TCRdb re-called the PCR reads through MiXCR, storing one row per CDR3 protein. The sample holds approximately 20,000 distinct CDR3 sequences, about 52% seen once. About this clonotype: Its antigen is as yet unknown.

This CDR3 is built from 11 residues. Germline CDR1 MNHNS, CDR2 SASEGT. Trimming stripped 6 bases from V and 4 bases from J, with 6 bases between. Treatment meaning: approximately 9-day PBMC culture with coronavirus spike peptide pools or control peptides (ViraFEST assay). The sample was CD4+ T cells from blood, cultured in vitro. The chain has TRBV6-1 and TRBJ2-5; unclear D gene. The source is a human donor who had recovered from COVID-19. The CDR3 nucleotides read TGTGCCAGCAGGGTTTTAGAGACCCAGTACTTC. As protein: CASRVLETQYF.